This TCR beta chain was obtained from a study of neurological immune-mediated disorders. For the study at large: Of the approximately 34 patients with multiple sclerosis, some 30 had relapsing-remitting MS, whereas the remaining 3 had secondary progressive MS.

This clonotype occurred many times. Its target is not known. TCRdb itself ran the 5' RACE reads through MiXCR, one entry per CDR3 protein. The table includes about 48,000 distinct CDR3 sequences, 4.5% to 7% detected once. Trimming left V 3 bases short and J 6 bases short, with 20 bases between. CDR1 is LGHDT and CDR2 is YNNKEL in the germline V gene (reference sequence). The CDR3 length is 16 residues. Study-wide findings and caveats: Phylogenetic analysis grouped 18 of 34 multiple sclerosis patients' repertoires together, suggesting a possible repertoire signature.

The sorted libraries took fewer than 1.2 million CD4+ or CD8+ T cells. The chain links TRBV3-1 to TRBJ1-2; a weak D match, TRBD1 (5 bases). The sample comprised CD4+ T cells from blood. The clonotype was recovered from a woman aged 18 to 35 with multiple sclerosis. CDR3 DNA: TGTGCCAGCAGCCAGAAACCAGGGAACGCCCCGCATGGCTACACCTTC. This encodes CASSQKPGNAPHGYTF.